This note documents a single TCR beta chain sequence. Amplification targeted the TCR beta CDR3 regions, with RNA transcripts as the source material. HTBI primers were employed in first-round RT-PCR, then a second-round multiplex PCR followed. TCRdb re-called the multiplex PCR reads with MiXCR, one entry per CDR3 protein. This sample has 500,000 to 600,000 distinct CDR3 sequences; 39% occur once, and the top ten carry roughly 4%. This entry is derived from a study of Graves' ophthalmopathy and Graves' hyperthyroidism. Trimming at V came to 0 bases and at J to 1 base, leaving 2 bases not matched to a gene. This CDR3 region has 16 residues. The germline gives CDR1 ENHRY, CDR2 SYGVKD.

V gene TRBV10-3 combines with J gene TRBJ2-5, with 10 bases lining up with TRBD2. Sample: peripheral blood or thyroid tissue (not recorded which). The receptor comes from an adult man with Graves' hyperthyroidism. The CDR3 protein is CAISESEREGQETQYF. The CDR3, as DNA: TGTGCCATCAGTGAGTCTGAGCGGGAGGGCCAAGAGACCCAGTACTTC.